This record covers a single T cell receptor (beta chain). Its antigen is currently unknown. The method was immunoSEQ multiplex PCR; TCRdb's version includes in-frame clones alone and lacks a portion of them. The repertoire includes just over 65,000 clones, almost 85% of them detected once, and approximately 12% sits in the top ten. The data originate from a study of a mutant IDH1 vaccine in newly diagnosed glioma. Time point reported: week 35, safety follow-up. Mutant IDH1 20-mer peptide, at 300 ug, made up each vaccine dose, with topical imiquimod. The length of the CDR3 is 12 residues. CDR1 and CDR2 from the germline V gene are SQVTM and ANQGSEA. V lost 7 bases and J 0 bases, leaving 9 bases between the germline ends.

The sequences come from PBMCs, collected from a glioma patient whose treatment included an IDH1 peptide vaccine. The V gene is TRBV29-1, the J gene TRBJ1-1, with D perhaps TRBD1 (6 bases). This TCR derives from a man younger than 35 with glioma. The CDR3 DNA sequence: TGCAGCGGCCAGGGGTTGAACACTGAAGCTTTCTTT. Protein product: CSGQGLNTEAFF.